This TCR beta chain was retrieved from a study of blood T cell repertoires in COVID-19. Whole-study context: PBMCs, B-cell-depleted T cells, or T cells provided the cDNA or gDNA that made up the material.

This clone has a single count. As originally analysed: By means of reference gene primer amplification, nucleated cell counts were estimated. TCRdb's table, derived via immunoSEQ multiplex PCR, lists solely in-frame clones and lacks some. V and J calls and clone size are given by that table; D and trimming were obtained from the DNA. Among hundreds of thousands of clones listed, roughly 80% were seen once. Germline V CDR1 and CDR2: LNHDA, SQIVND (reference sequence). CDR3 length equals 16 residues. V dropped 1 base and J dropped 4; count of bases not matched to a gene: 3. This clonotype was sampled from a woman of 80 years or more with acute or convalescent COVID-19. Material for sequencing was peripheral blood. The chain employs TRBV19 and TRBJ2-2, with 10 bases identical to TRBD1. The CDR3 DNA reads as TGTGCCAGTAGTATAGTGCGGGACAGGGGCACCGGGGAGCTGTTTTTT. Translation: CASSIVRDRGTGELFF.